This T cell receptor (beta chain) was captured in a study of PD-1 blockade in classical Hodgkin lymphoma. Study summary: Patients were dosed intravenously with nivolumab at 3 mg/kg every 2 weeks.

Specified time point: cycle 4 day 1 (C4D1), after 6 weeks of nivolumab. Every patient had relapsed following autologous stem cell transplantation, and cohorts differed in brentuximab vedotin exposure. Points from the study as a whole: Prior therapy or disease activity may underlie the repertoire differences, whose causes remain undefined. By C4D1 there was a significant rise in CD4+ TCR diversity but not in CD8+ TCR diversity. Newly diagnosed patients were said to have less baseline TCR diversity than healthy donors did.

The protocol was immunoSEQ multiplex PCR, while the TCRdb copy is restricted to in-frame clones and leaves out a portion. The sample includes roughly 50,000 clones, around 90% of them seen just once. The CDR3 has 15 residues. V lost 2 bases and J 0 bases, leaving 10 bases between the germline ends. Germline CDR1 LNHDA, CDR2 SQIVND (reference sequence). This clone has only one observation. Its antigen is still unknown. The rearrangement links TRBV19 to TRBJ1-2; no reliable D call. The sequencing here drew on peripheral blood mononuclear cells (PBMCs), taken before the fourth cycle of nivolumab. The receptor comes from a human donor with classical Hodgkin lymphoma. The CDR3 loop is CASSISNTANYGYTF. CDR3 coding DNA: TGTGCCAGTAGTATATCCAACACGGCTAACTATGGCTACACCTTC.